This entry lists 26 T cell receptor beta chains sequenced from one sample in a study of CD8 T cells in ankylosing spondylitis. Using its own MiXCR run on the 5' RACE reads, TCRdb lists one record per CDR3 protein. The table records 240,000 or so distinct CDR3 sequences, over 8.5% of them present only once. The sequencing input was blood, either unsorted or a sorted T cell fraction (not recorded which). The receptor set was obtained from a male donor with ankylosing spondylitis or in good health (not recorded which).

J is TRBJ1-1 and V is TRBV7-9; 8 bases are shared with TRBD1. The CDR3 runs to 17 residues. CDR1 and CDR2 (germline): SEHNR, FQNEAQ (reference sequence). Germline trimming cut 2 bases from V and 0 bases from J; bases unmatched to any gene: 8. The CDR3: CASSLLLQGVMNTEAFF. CDR3 sequence (DNA): TGTGCCAGCAGCTTACTCTTACAGGGGGTCATGAACACTGAAGCTTTCTTT.

This clonotype was counted between two and nine times. V and J are TRBV20-1 and TRBJ2-7; D call uncertain. This CDR3 region has 12 residues. CDR1 is DFQATT and CDR2 is SNEGSKA in the germline V gene (reference sequence). V lost 3 bases and J 0 bases, leaving 6 bases between the germline ends. This CDR3 is CSARASSYEQYF. Written as DNA, the CDR3 is TGCAGTGCTAGGGCCAGCTCCTACGAGCAGTACTTC.

There are many counts of this clonotype. The chain links TRBV5-6 to TRBJ1-2; 9 bases are shared with TRBD1. The germline gives CDR1 SGHDT, CDR2 YYEEEE. V lost 4 bases to trimming and J lost 2 bases; unmatched junction nucleotides: 3. This CDR3 spans 14 amino acids. The CDR3: CASSVTGGNYGYTF. CDR3 DNA sequence: TGTGCCAGCAGCGTCACAGGGGGCAACTATGGCTACACCTTC.

This clonotype was detected only a few times. The rearrangement joins TRBV5-1 to TRBJ2-5; no clear D. The V gene's germline CDR1 is SGHRS and CDR2 YFSETQ. V dropped 0 bases and J dropped 4 bases, with 7 bases sitting between them. This CDR3 contains 13 residues. The CDR3, as DNA: TGCGCCAGCAGCTTGGTGGTAGCAGAGACCCAGTACTTC. Protein product: CASSLVVAETQYF.

The chain carries TRBV1 and TRBJ2-3; the table's D call TRBD2 went unverified against the DNA. TRBV1 is tagged as a pseudogene. There are 18 residues in the CDR3. The CDR3 spells CTSSHGPGTSRRTDTQYF. The DNA of the CDR3 is TGCACCAGCAGCCACGGCCCCGGGACTAGCAGGCGCACAGATACGCAGTATTTT.

In this sample, this clonotype turned up many times. The genes are TRBV5-4 and TRBJ1-1, with D perhaps TRBD1 (5 bases). There are 14 residues in the CDR3. CDR1 SGHNT and CDR2 YYREEE come from the germline V gene (reference sequence). V was shortened by 4 bases and J by 4 bases, with 14 bases between the two germline ends. This CDR3 reads CASSMSGFFTEAFF. The CDR3 DNA is TGTGCCAGCAGCATGTCAGGGTTCTTCACTGAAGCTTTCTTT.

This clonotype was recorded many times. The chain joins TRBV6-2 or TRBV6-3 to TRBJ2-5, with D possibly matching TRBD2 (5 bases). CDR1 is MNHEY, CDR2 SVGEGT, per germline. Trimming pared 6 bases from V and 7 bases from J, leaving 15 bases between. The CDR3 contains 13 residues. This chain's CDR3 is CASRNLARGTQYF. The CDR3 bases are TGTGCCAGCAGAAACCTAGCTCGTGGGACCCAGTACTTC.

This clonotype was recorded at least ten times. The V and J genes are TRBV20-1 and TRBJ1-3, with 10 bases fitting TRBD1. CDR3 length equals 15 residues. The J segment lost 3 bases and the V segment lost 6 bases, leaving 8 bases of the junction unmatched. Germline CDR1 DFQATT, CDR2 SNEGSKA (reference sequence). CDR3 DNA sequence: TGCAGTGCCCCGGGACAGGGGAATATTGGAAACACCATATATTTT. Amino acid sequence: CSAPGQGNIGNTIYF.

The chain employs TRBV7-6 and TRBJ1-3; weak D call: TRBD1 (5 bases). Trimming stripped 5 bases from V and 6 bases from J, with 26 bases between. CDR3 size: 18 residues. Germline V lookup: CDR1 SGHVS, CDR2 FNYEAQ. Written as DNA, the CDR3 is TGTGCCAGCAGCCGCGTCCCCGGAGGGACCATAATTCCAAACACCATATATTTT. Translation gives CASSRVPGGTIIPNTIYF.

This clonotype was detected many times. At one boundary the junction diverges from the germline segment, which might be a read error. The chain employs TRBV29-1 and TRBJ2-3; 10 bases map to TRBD2. Germline CDR1 and CDR2: SQVTM and ANQGSEA. CDR3 length equals 11 residues. The CDR3 loop is CSVEASLAGAF. The CDR3 DNA sequence: TGCAGCGTTGAAGCGTCTCTAGCGGGGGCCTTT.

This clonotype was seen repeatedly, ten times or more. The chain recombines TRBV20-1 with TRBJ1-4; tentative D call: TRBD1 (6 bases). CDR1 and CDR2 from the germline V gene are DFQATT and SNEGSKA (reference sequence). The CDR3 extends over 14 amino acids. Trimming left V 6 bases short and J 7 bases short, with 18 bases between. The CDR3 DNA reads TGCAGTGCAAATAACAGGGCCGGGGGTGAAAAACTGTTTTTT. This gives the protein CSANNRAGGEKLFF.

The gene calls are TRBV5-6 and TRBJ1-1, with a weak D call TRBD1 (6 bases). The CDR3 covers 16 residues. V shed 5 bases and J shed 4 bases, with 21 bases lying between them. Germline loops: CDR1 SGHDT, CDR2 YYEEEE. In nucleotides, the CDR3 is TGTGCCAGCAGTCCGAGGGGGGGGTGGAGGGCCACTGAAGCTTTCTTT. Protein sequence: CASSPRGGWRATEAFF.

The chain uses TRBV9 and TRBJ1-3, with a weak D call TRBD1 (5 bases). There are 15 residues in the CDR3. Deletions cut 3 bases from V and 0 bases from J, with 10 bases between. Germline V gene lookup returns CDR1 SGDLS and CDR2 YYNGEE. The CDR3: CASSAQDASGNTIYF. In DNA form, the CDR3 reads TGTGCCAGCAGCGCACAGGATGCCTCTGGAAACACCATATATTTT.

This clonotype appeared many times. The chain joins TRBV10-2 to TRBJ2-7; D tentatively fits TRBD1 or TRBD2 (6 bases each). The CDR3 extends over 12 amino acids. The V and J ends lost 7 bases and 5 bases respectively, with 12 bases between them. The germline gives CDR1 WSHSY, CDR2 SAAADI. CDR3 nucleotide sequence: TGCGCCAGCATCGGAGGGGGAAACGAGCAGTACTTC. This sequence encodes CASIGGGNEQYF.

This clonotype was observed many times. This chain links TRBV7-8 with TRBJ2-2; D is perhaps TRBD1 (5 bases). V was shortened by 7 bases and J by 5 bases, with 11 bases between the two germline ends. The V gene's germline CDR1 is SGHVS and CDR2 FQNEAQ. This CDR3 region has 13 residues. CDR3 region: CASTLGVTGELFF. The CDR3 DNA is TGTGCCAGCACCCTAGGGGTTACCGGGGAGCTGTTTTTT.

This clonotype appeared many times. V gene TRBV20-1 combines with J gene TRBJ2-5; TRBD2 might be the D (6 bases). V was clipped by 6 bases and J by 2 bases, with 13 bases between them. The CDR3 spans 13 residues. Germline assignment: CDR1 DFQATT and CDR2 SNEGSKA (reference sequence). The CDR3 is CSAVRDLQETQYF. CDR3 nucleotides: TGCAGTGCGGTCCGGGACTTACAAGAGACCCAGTACTTC.

The sample holds many counts of this clonotype. CDR3 coding DNA: TGCGCCAGCAGCTTTGTGAGTGCAAGGCTCTATGGCTACACCTTC. This gives the protein CASSFVSARLYGYTF. The chain combines TRBV5-1 with TRBJ1-2; D is uncertain. The CDR3 consists of 15 residues. CDR1 and CDR2 from the germline V gene are SGHRS and YFSETQ. The V gene lost 2 bases and the J gene lost 4 bases, with 15 bases spanning the gap.

V usage is TRBV7-6 and J usage is TRBJ2-2; D remains unclear. V shed 2 bases and J shed 7 bases, with 11 bases lying between them. The length of the CDR3 is 14 residues. The germline CDR1 and CDR2 sequences are SGHVS and FNYEAQ. The CDR3, as DNA: TGTGCCAGCAGCTTAAATGAGAACGTCGGGGAGCTGTTTTTT. Its protein product is CASSLNENVGELFF. Using reference TRBV7-6 and TRBJ2-2 for the parts outside the CDR3, the full variable domain is GAGVSQSPRYKVTKRGQDVALRCDPISGHVSLYWYRQALGQGPEFLTYFNYEAQQDKSGLPNDRFSAERPEGSISTLTIQRTEQRDSAMYRCASSLNENVGELFFGEGSRLTVL.

This clonotype has at least ten counts. The chain carries TRBV5-1 and TRBJ2-1; D may be TRBD2 (5 bases). The V and J ends lost 1 base and 4 bases respectively, with 12 bases between them. Germline-derived CDR1 and CDR2 are SGHRS and YFSETQ. The CDR3 loop spans 15 amino acids. This chain's CDR3 is CASSLSVTIYNEQFF. As DNA, the CDR3 is TGCGCCAGCAGCTTGTCAGTGACTATATACAATGAGCAGTTCTTC.

This clonotype has a handful of counts. V usage is TRBV7-2 and J usage is TRBJ2-5; D remains ambiguous. The CDR3 sequence is 14 residues long. V shed 1 base and J shed 7 bases, with 13 bases lying between them. Germline V gene lookup returns CDR1 SGHTA and CDR2 FQGNSA. The CDR3 here is CASSLDANLGTQYF. CDR3 nucleotide sequence: TGTGCCAGCAGCTTAGATGCCAATCTGGGGACCCAGTACTTC.

This clonotype came up many times. This chain connects TRBV20-1 to TRBJ2-1; TRBD2 matches 9 bases. Germline CDR1 is DFQATT and CDR2 is SNEGSKA (reference sequence). The V and J ends lost 0 bases and 4 bases, in that order; junction bases with no gene match: 4. The CDR3 covers 15 residues. This chain's CDR3 is CSAREVTSGYNEQFF. The CDR3 coding sequence is TGCAGTGCTAGAGAGGTGACTAGCGGTTACAATGAGCAGTTCTTC.

In the case of this clonotype: Its ends do not fully match the called genes, so a read error is possible. The chain links TRBV9 to TRBJ2-1; maybe TRBD2 (6 bases). This CDR3 has 15 amino acids. CDR1 and CDR2 (germline): SGDLS, YYNGEE. The CDR3 DNA reads as TGTGCCAGCAGCGCTAGACTGGGGGGTAGCAATGGGCAGTTCTTC. Its protein is CASSARLGGSNGQFF.

On this clonotype: One end of the junction fails to match germline, which may point to a read error. V gene TRBV28 combines with J gene TRBJ2-3; the D gene could be TRBD1 or TRBD2 (5 bases each). This CDR3 is built from 12 residues. The germline CDR1 and CDR2 sequences are MDHEN and SYDVKM. The CDR3 reads CASRGTTDTQYF. CDR3 coding DNA: TGTGCCAGCAGGGGGACGACAGACACGCAGTATTTT.

A note on this clonotype: A read error may produce the germline difference seen at one junction end. The chain combines TRBV7-9 with TRBJ2-7; tentatively, D is TRBD1 or TRBD2 (5 bases each). The germline gives CDR1 SEHNR, CDR2 FQNEAQ (reference sequence). The CDR3 loop spans 14 amino acids. The CDR3 reads CASSLGTGNYKQYF. The CDR3 region has the DNA TGTGCCAGCAGCCTAGGGACCGGAAACTACAAGCAGTACTTC. Full variable domain (outside the CDR3, taken from reference TRBV7-9 and TRBJ2-7): DTGVSQNPRHKITKRGQNVTFRCDPISEHNRLYWYRQTLGQGPEFLTYFQNEAQLEKSRLLSDRFSAERPKGSFSTLEIQRTEQGDSAMYLCASSLGTGNYKQYFGPGTRLTVT.

The rearrangement uses TRBV7-6 and TRBJ2-6; perhaps TRBD1 as D (6 bases). The ends were cut back, 4 bases at V and 4 bases at J, with 29 bases in the middle. Germline V gene sequence: CDR1 SGHVS, CDR2 FNYEAQ. The CDR3 runs 21 residues. The CDR3 here is CASSSPHNPRDTHSGANVLTF. DNA for the CDR3: TGTGCCAGCAGCTCGCCCCACAACCCCCGGGACACCCATTCGGGGGCCAACGTCCTGACTTTC.

This clonotype was seen ten or more times. The chain couples TRBV5-1 to TRBJ2-2, with unresolved D. Looked up from germline, CDR1 is SGHRS and CDR2 is YFSETQ. With 4 bases removed from V and 6 bases from J, the gap between germline ends came to 10 bases. The CDR3 is 13 amino acids. CDR3 sequence (DNA): TGCGCCAGCAGCAGAAGACAACCCGGGGAGCTGTTTTTT. It is translated as CASSRRQPGELFF.